This is a list of T cell receptor beta chains from one sample in a study of blood T cell repertoires in COVID-19. The repertoire was sequenced with immunoSEQ multiplex PCR; TCRdb's copy has only in-frame clones and lacks some. Of just over 65,000 clones in the sample, roughly 91% were seen once. The specimen sequenced was peripheral blood. The receptors shown here come from a man in his 60s with acute or convalescent COVID-19. Both conserved end residues are part of each CDR3. The D gene is left open where the match is weak. Where a row states a size, it is once, few, many or the class of an expanded clone; other rows omit it.

D: -; size: -; length: 14; J: TRBJ1-6; V: TRBV27; CDR3: CASSPGQMGSPLHF; DNA: TGTGCCAGCAGCCCCGGACAAATGGGTTCACCCCTCCACTTT
D: -; size: once; length: 12; J: TRBJ2-1; V: TRBV6-6; CDR3: CASSFSFNEQFF; DNA: TGTGCCAGCAGTTTTAGCTTCAATGAGCAGTTCTTC
D: -; size: few; length: 15; J: TRBJ2-4; V: TRBV7-9; CDR3: CASSTYRETKNIQYF; DNA: TGTGCCAGCAGCACTTACAGGGAGACGAAAAACATTCAGTACTTC
D: -; size: -; length: 14; J: TRBJ1-2; V: TRBV4-1; CDR3: CASSQDQGIYGYTF; DNA: TGCGCCAGCAGCCAAGACCAGGGTATCTATGGCTACACCTTC
D: -; size: -; length: 13; J: TRBJ2-7; V: TRBV11-3; CDR3: CASSLEPGFEQYF; DNA: TGTGCCAGCAGCTTAGAACCAGGGTTCGAGCAGTACTTC
D: TRBD2; size: -; length: 14; J: TRBJ2-1; V: TRBV2; CDR3: CAIKRNGGANEQFF; DNA: TGTGCCATCAAGAGGAACGGGGGGGCCAATGAGCAGTTCTTC
D: TRBD1; size: -; length: 14; J: TRBJ1-6; V: TRBV6-5; CDR3: CASRVDRGNSPLHF; DNA: TGTGCCAGCAGGGTTGACAGGGGTAATTCACCCCTCCACTTT
D: TRBD1; size: -; length: 16; J: TRBJ1-1; V: TRBV7-3; CDR3: CASSSRTGLMNTEAFF; DNA: TGTGCCAGCAGCTCCCGGACAGGGCTGATGAACACTGAAGCTTTCTTT
D: TRBD1; size: -; length: 13; J: TRBJ2-7; V: TRBV2; CDR3: CASSEPGGDEQYF; DNA: TGTGCCAGCAGTGAACCAGGGGGCGACGAGCAGTACTTC
D: -; size: -; length: 14; J: TRBJ1-6; V: TRBV6-5; CDR3: CASTHSGRHSPLHF; DNA: TGTGCCAGCACCCATTCAGGGCGTCATTCACCCCTCCACTTT
D: -; size: -; length: 14; J: TRBJ1-1; V: TRBV19; CDR3: CASSKAGWGTEAFF; DNA: TGTGCCAGTAGTAAGGCGGGATGGGGCACTGAAGCTTTCTTT
D: TRBD2; size: -; length: 15; J: TRBJ2-5; V: TRBV3-1/TRBV3-2; CDR3: CASSYGTRGQETQYF; DNA: TGTGCCAGCAGCTACGGGACTAGGGGCCAAGAGACCCAGTACTTC
D: -; size: few; length: 13; J: TRBJ1-2; V: TRBV5-4; CDR3: CASSQTVPYGYTF; DNA: TGTGCCAGCAGTCAGACAGTTCCCTATGGCTACACCTTC
D: -; size: -; length: 13; J: TRBJ1-6; V: TRBV2; CDR3: CASGPSYNSPLHF; DNA: TGTGCCAGCGGGCCCTCCTATAATTCACCCCTCCACTTT
D: TRBD1; size: -; length: 15; J: TRBJ2-2; V: TRBV5-1; CDR3: CASSWGQTNTGELFF; DNA: TGCGCCAGCAGCTGGGGACAGACCAACACCGGGGAGCTGTTTTTT
D: TRBD2; size: -; length: 16; J: TRBJ2-5; V: TRBV9; CDR3: CASSAVPGGPPMDQYF; DNA: TGTGCCAGCAGCGCTGTGCCGGGGGGTCCCCCAATGGACCAGTACTTC
D: TRBD1; size: -; length: 14; J: TRBJ1-6; V: TRBV2; CDR3: CASLTSQGDSPLHF; DNA: TGTGCCAGCCTCACCAGTCAGGGGGATTCACCCCTCCACTTT
D: TRBD1; size: -; length: 15; J: TRBJ2-7; V: TRBV25-1; CDR3: CASSDADRGLGEQYF; DNA: TGTGCCAGCAGTGACGCAGACAGGGGGCTTGGCGAGCAGTACTTC
D: -; size: -; length: 13; J: TRBJ1-1; V: TRBV4-1; CDR3: CASEGGVNTEAFF; DNA: TGCGCCAGCGAGGGGGGGGTGAACACTGAAGCTTTCTTT
D: -; size: -; length: 14; J: TRBJ1-2; V: TRBV7-3; CDR3: CASSQSRGAKGYTF; DNA: TGTGCCAGCAGCCAATCTCGGGGGGCTAAAGGCTACACCTTC
D: -; size: -; length: 16; J: TRBJ1-2; V: TRBV7-2; CDR3: CASSFSIGSVVSGYTF; DNA: TGTGCCAGCAGCTTCTCTATCGGTTCCGTTGTCTCTGGCTACACCTTC